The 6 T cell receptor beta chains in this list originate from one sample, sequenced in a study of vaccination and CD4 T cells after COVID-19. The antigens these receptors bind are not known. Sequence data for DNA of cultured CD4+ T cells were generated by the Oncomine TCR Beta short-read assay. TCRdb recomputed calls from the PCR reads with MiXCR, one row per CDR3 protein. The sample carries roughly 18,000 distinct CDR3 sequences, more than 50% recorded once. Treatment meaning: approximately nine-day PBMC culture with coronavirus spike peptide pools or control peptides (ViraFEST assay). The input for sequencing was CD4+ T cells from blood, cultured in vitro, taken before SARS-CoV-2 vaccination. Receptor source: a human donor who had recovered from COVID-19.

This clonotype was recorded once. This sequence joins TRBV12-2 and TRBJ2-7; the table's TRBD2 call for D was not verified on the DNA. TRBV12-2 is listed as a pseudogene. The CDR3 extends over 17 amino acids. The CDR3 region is CASRFLLGPSGRSEQYF. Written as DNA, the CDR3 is TGTGCAAGTCGCTTCCTCTTGGGTCCTAGCGGGAGATCCGAGCAGTACTTC.

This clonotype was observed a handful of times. The CDR3 spells CASSVVSYNSPLHF. CDR3 DNA sequence: TGTGCCAGCAGTGTGGTCTCCTATAATTCACCCCTCCACTTT. This chain joins TRBV27 and TRBJ1-6; no clear D gene. Trimming removed 5 bases from V and 0 bases from J, with 5 bases in between. The germline CDR1 and CDR2 sequences are MNHEY and SMNVEV (reference sequence). CDR3 length: 14 residues.

This CDR3 is CASRQGSTDTQYF. CDR3 DNA sequence: TGTGCCAGTAGACAGGGAAGCACAGATACGCAGTATTTT. The chain is built from TRBV19 and TRBJ2-3; a weak D match, TRBD1 (6 bases). CDR1 and CDR2 from the germline V gene are LNHDA and SQIVND (reference sequence). V was clipped by 6 bases and J by 0 bases, with 7 bases between them. This CDR3 region has 13 residues.

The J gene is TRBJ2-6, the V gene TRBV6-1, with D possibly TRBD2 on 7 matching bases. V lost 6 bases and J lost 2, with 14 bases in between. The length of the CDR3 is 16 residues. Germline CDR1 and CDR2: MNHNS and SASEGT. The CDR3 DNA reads TGTGCCAGCAGCCAAGGGGGGGGTGCTGGGGCCAACGTCCTGACTTTC. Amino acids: CASSQGGGAGANVLTF.

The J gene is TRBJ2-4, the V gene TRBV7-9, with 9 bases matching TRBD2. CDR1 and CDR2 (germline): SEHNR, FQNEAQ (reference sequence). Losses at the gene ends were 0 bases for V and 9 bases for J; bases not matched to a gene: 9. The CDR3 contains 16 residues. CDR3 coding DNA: TGTGCCAGCAGCTTAGCGGGCGGGGGGGCCTTCGGCATTCAGTACTTC. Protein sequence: CASSLAGGGAFGIQYF.

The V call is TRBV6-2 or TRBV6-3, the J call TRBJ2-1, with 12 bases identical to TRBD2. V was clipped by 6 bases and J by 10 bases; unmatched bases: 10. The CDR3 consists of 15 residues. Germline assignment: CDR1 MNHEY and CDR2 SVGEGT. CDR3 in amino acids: CASRPSGRGFGEQFF. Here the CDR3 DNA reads TGTGCCAGCAGACCTAGCGGGAGGGGGTTTGGCGAGCAGTTCTTC.